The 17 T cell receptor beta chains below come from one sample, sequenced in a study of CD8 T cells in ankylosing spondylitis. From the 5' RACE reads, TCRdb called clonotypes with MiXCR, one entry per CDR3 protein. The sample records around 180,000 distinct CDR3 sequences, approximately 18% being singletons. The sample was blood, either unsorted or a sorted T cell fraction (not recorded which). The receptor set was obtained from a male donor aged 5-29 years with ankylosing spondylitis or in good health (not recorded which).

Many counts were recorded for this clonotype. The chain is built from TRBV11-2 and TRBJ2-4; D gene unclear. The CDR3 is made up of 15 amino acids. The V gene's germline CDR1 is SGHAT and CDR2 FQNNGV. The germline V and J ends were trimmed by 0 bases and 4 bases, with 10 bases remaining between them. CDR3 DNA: TGTGCCAGCAGCTTAGATATCGCGAGAAAAAACATTCAGTACTTC. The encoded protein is CASSLDIARKNIQYF. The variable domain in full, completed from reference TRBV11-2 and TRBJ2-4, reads EAGVAQSPRYKIIEKRQSVAFWCNPISGHATLYWYQQILGQGPKLLIQFQNNGVVDDSQLPKDRFSAERLKGVDSTLKIQPAKLEDSAVYLCASSLDIARKNIQYFGAGTRLSVL.

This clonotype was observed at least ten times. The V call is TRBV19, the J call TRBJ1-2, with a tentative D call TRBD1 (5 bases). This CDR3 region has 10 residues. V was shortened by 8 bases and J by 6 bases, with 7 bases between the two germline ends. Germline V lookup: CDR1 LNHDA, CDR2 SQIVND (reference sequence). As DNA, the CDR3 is TGTGCCAGTGGACACGATGGCTACACCTTC. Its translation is CASGHDGYTF.

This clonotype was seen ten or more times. In DNA, the CDR3 is TGTGCCAGCAGTTTTCAACAGGGGGTGAGGTACGTC. Translation gives CASSFQQGVRYV. The chain joins TRBV12-3 or TRBV12-4 to TRBJ2-7; 8 bases align to TRBD1. Trimming at V came to 3 bases and at J to 12 bases, leaving 7 bases not matched to a gene. This CDR3 has 12 residues.

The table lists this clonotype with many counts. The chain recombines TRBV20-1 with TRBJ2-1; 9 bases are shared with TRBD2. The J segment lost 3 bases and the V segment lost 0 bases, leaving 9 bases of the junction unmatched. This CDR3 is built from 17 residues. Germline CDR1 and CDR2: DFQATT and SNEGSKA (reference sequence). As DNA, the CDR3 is TGCAGTGCTAGAGATCATAGACTAGCGGTGATCTACAATGAGCAGTTCTTC. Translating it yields CSARDHRLAVIYNEQFF.

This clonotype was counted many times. The CDR3 spells CASSREGRGLADTQYF. CDR3 coding DNA: TGCGCCAGCAGCCGGGAGGGCAGGGGCCTAGCAGATACGCAGTATTTT. This sequence joins TRBV5-1 and TRBJ2-3; TRBD2 aligns across 8 bases. Germline loops: CDR1 SGHRS, CDR2 YFSETQ. V shed 4 bases, J shed 4 bases, and the junction held 11 bases outside the gene matches. This CDR3 comprises 16 residues. Variable domain in full (rest from reference TRBV5-1 and TRBJ2-3): KAGVTQTPRYLIKTRGQQVTLSCSPISGHRSVSWYQQTPGQGLQFLFEYFSETQRNKGNFPGRFSGRQFSNSRSEMNVSTLELGDSALYLCASSREGRGLADTQYFGPGTRLTVL.

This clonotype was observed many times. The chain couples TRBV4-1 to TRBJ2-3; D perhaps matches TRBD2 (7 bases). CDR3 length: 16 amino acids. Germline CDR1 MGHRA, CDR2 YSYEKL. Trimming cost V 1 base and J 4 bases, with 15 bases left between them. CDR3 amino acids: CASSQGVGGPADTQYF. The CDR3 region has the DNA TGCGCCAGCAGCCAAGGGGTCGGGGGGCCGGCAGATACGCAGTATTTT.

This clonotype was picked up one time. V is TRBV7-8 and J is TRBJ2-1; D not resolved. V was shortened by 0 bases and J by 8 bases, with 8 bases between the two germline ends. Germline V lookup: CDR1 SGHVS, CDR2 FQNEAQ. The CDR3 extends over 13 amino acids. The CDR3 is CASSLAYLDEQFF. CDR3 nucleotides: TGTGCCAGCAGCTTAGCGTACCTGGATGAGCAGTTCTTC.

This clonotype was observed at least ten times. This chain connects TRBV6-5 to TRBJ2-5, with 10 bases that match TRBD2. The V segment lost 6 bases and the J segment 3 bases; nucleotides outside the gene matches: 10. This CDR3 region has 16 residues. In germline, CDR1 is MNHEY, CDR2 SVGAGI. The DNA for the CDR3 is TGTGCCAGCAGACAGGGACTAGCGATTGGGGAAGAGACCCAGTACTTC. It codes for CASRQGLAIGEETQYF.

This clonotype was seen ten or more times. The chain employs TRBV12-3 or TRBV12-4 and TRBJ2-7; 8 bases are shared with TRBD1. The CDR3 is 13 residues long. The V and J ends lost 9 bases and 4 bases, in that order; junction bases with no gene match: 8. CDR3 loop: CASRVGQGYEQYF. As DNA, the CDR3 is TGTGCCAGTAGGGTTGGACAGGGATACGAGCAGTACTTC.

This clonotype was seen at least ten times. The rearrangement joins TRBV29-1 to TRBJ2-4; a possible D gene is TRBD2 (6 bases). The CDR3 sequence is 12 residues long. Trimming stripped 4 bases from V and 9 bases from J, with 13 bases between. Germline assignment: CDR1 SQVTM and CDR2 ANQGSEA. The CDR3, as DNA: TGCAGCGTTGGGGACTCGACGATCATTCAGTACTTC. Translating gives CSVGDSTIIQYF. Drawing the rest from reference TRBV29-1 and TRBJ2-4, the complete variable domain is SAVISQKPSRDICQRGTSLTIQCQVDSQVTMMFWYRQQPGQSLTLIATANQGSEATYESGFVIDKFPISRPNLTFSTLTVSNMSPEDSSIYLCSVGDSTIIQYFGAGTRLSVL.

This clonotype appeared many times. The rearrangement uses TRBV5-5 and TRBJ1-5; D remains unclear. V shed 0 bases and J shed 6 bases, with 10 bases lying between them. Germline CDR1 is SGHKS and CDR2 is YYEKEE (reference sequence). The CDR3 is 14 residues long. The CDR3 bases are TGTGCCAGCAGCTTGGTAGGGAATCCTCAGCCCCAGCATTTT. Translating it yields CASSLVGNPQPQHF. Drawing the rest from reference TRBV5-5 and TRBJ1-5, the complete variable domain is DAGVTQSPTHLIKTRGQQVTLRCSPISGHKSVSWYQQVLGQGPQFIFQYYEKEERGRGNFPDRFSARQFPNYSSELNVNALLLGDSALYLCASSLVGNPQPQHFGDGTRLSIL.

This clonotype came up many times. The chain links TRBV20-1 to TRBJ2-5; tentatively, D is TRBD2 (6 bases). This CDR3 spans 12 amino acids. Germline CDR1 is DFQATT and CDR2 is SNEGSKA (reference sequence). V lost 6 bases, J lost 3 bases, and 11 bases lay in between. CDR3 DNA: TGCAGTGCGTCGGGAGCTGAAGAGACCCAGTACTTC. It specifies CSASGAEETQYF.

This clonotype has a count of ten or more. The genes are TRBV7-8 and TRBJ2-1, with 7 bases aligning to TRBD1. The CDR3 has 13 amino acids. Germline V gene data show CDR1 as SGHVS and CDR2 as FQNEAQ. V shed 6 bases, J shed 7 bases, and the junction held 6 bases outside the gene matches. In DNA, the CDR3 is TGTGCCAGCAGTGAACCAGGGGGTAATGAGCAGTTCTTC. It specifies CASSEPGGNEQFF.

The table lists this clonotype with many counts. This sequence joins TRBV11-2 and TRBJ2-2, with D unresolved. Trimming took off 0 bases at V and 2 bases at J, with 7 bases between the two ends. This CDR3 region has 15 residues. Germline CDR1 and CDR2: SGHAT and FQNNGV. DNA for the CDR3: TGTGCCAGCAGCTTAGATCCTGGAAACACCGGGGAGCTGTTTTTT. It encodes CASSLDPGNTGELFF.

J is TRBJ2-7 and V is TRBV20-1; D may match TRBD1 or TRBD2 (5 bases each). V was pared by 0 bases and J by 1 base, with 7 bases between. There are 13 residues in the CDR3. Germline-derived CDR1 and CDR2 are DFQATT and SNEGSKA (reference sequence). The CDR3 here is CSARDRESYEQYF. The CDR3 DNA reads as TGCAGTGCTAGAGACAGGGAGTCCTACGAGCAGTACTTC.

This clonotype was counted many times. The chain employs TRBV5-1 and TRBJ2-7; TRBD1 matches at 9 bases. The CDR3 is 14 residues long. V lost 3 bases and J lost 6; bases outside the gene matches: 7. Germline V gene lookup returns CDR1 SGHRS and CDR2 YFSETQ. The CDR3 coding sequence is TGCGCCAGCAGCTCGGACAGGGGAGGTGGCGAGCAGTACTTC. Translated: CASSSDRGGGEQYF.

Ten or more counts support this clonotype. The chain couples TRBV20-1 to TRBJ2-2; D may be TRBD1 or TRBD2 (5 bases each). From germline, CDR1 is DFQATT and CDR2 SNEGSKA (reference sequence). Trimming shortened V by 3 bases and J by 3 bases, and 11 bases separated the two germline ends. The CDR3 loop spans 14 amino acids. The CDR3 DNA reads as TGCAGTGCTAGGTCGGGGCCCCACACCGGGGAGCTGTTTTTT. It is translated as CSARSGPHTGELFF.